These 8 T cell receptor beta chains were sequenced from one sample in a study of technical replicates of blood from a handful of donors. Clones were sequenced by immunoSEQ multiplex PCR, and TCRdb holds only the in-frame ones, with some missing. The sample gives about 98,000 clones, approximately 95% of which show up once; 0.23% is in the top ten. Sequenced: T cells isolated from PBMCs. The receptors come from a human donor in good health.

This clone was seen a single time. V is TRBV13 and J is TRBJ2-1; TRBD2 aligns across 7 bases. The V gene's germline CDR1 is PRHDT and CDR2 FYEKMQ (reference sequence). The CDR3 consists of 16 residues. V shed 1 base, J shed 2 bases, and the junction held 5 bases outside the gene matches. The CDR3 nucleotides are TGTGCCAGCAGCTTAGCTGGCGGGAGTGCCTACAATGAGCAGTTCTTC. This encodes CASSLAGGSAYNEQFF. The full variable domain, its missing parts supplied by reference TRBV13 and TRBJ2-1, is AAGVIQSPRHLIKEKRETATLKCYPIPRHDTVYWYQQGPGQDPQFLISFYEKMQSDKGSIPDRFSAQQFSDYHSELNMSSLELGDSALYFCASSLAGGSAYNEQFFGPGTRLTVL.

The V call is TRBV9, the J call TRBJ2-1; D unclear. Trimming took 0 bases from V and 6 from J, leaving 4 bases between them. The CDR3 consists of 12 residues. From germline, CDR1 is SGDLS and CDR2 YYNGEE. CDR3 amino acids: CASSVVLNEQFF. CDR3 nucleotides: TGTGCCAGCAGCGTAGTCCTCAATGAGCAGTTCTTC.

The V call is TRBV18, the J call TRBJ2-1; 9 positions agree with TRBD2. Germline V CDR1 and CDR2: KGHSH, LQKENI. The CDR3 consists of 15 residues. After removal of 7 bases from V and 4 bases from J, the junction contained 8 bases not matched to a gene. CDR3 nucleotides: TGTGCCAGCTTCCCCACGCGGGGGGGGTACAATGAGCAGTTCTTC. Encoded protein: CASFPTRGGYNEQFF.

CDR3 amino acids: CSACTSGSYEQYF. DNA of the CDR3: TGCAGCGCATGTACTAGCGGGAGTTACGAGCAGTACTTC. The chain is built from TRBV29-1 and TRBJ2-7; 11 bases fit TRBD2. V dropped 7 bases and J dropped 4; count of bases not matched to a gene: 6. CDR3 length: 13 residues. Germline V gene data show CDR1 as SQVTM and CDR2 as ANQGSEA.

The chain couples TRBV27 to TRBJ2-7, with TRBD2 matching over 10 bases. Unmatched junction bases numbered 3, after V lost 4 bases and J lost 3 bases. The CDR3 is 14 residues long. CDR1 and CDR2 from the germline V gene are MNHEY and SMNVEV (reference sequence). The CDR3 region has the DNA TGTGCCAGCAGTTGGACTAGCGGAAACTACGAGCAGTACTTC. It is translated as CASSWTSGNYEQYF.

The chain uses TRBV4-1 and TRBJ2-1; 10 bases are shared with TRBD2. In germline, CDR1 is MGHRA, CDR2 YSYEKL. Trimming removed 7 bases from V and 4 bases from J; junction bases left unmatched: 4. CDR3 length equals 14 residues. This CDR3 reads CASKAGGRYNEQFF. DNA for the CDR3: TGCGCCAGCAAAGCGGGGGGGAGGTACAATGAGCAGTTCTTC.

This chain joins TRBV6-6 and TRBJ2-2; the match to TRBD2 covers 9 bases. Trimming removed 6 bases from V and 5 bases from J; junction bases left unmatched: 7. Germline V gives CDR1 MNHNY, CDR2 SVGAGI (reference sequence). CDR3 length: 15 amino acids. CDR3 amino acids: CASRGAGGFTGELFF. CDR3 nucleotide sequence: TGTGCCAGCAGAGGAGCGGGAGGTTTTACCGGGGAGCTGTTTTTT.

The chain recombines TRBV28 with TRBJ2-1; the match to TRBD2 covers 7 bases. This CDR3 has 16 amino acids. With 4 bases clipped from V and 0 bases from J, the junction kept 6 bases outside the gene matches. CDR1 and CDR2 (germline): MDHEN, SYDVKM. In DNA, the CDR3 is TGTGCCAGCAGTTCCGGGGGAGGGAGCTCCTACAATGAGCAGTTCTTC. It translates to CASSSGGGSSYNEQFF.